This TCR beta chain was captured by sequencing in a study of cytomegalovirus exposure and HLA in healthy donors. Study observations and caveats: Some V segments, TRBV6-2 and TRBV6-3 among them, were indistinguishable and were therefore excluded. Reports state that TCR beta sequences accurately predicted most subjects' HLA-A and HLA-B alleles.

In this sample, this clone turned up a few times. No antigen is known for it. In the PCR, 60 Vbeta and 13 Jbeta primers were used. The table came from immunoSEQ multiplex PCR; TCRdb's copy has only in-frame clones and leaves some out. In the table there are approximately 93,000 clones, approximately 83% of which are singletons. Deletions cut 3 bases from V and 1 base from J, with 6 bases between. This CDR3 comprises 13 residues. Germline CDR1 reads MNHNS; CDR2 reads SASEGT. The sequenced sample was PBMCs. This sequence originates from a man aged 45-60 years in good health and CMV-seronegative. This rearrangement joins TRBV6-1 to TRBJ1-1; D perhaps matches TRBD1 (6 bases). The chain's CDR3 is CASSDRGNTEAFF. In nucleotides, the CDR3 is TGTGCCAGCAGTGACAGGGGGAACACTGAAGCTTTCTTT.